This entry concerns a single T cell receptor beta chain. This clone was counted once. Its antigen is still unknown. Base qualities are not provided; no much larger clone lies one nucleotide away. The sample comes from a study of blood T cell repertoires in COVID-19 (dated by TCRdb to about 2020). With regard to the full study: ImmuneRACE Cohort 3 recovered participants were defined by two consecutive negative NP/OP PCR tests, healthcare professional clearance, or symptom resolution. Collaborator samples came from the United States, Italy and Spain and covered acute and convalescent phases of COVID-19. The prospective study material was composed of cDNA or gDNA derived from T cells, B-cell-depleted T cells, or PBMCs. Subjects who had been exposed to COVID-19, were actively infected with it, or had recovered from it provided the deeply sampled blood TCRbeta repertoires that made up the dataset. A freely available public database, intended as a resource for researchers studying the immune response to SARS-CoV-2, is where the repertoires were released. Samples were obtained from the ongoing ImmuneRACE study (first 160 participants) and from over a thousand subjects provided by 6 global collaborators. Nearly every sample came with metadata listing a de-identified subject ID, COVID-19 status, age in years and sex. Where available, HLA class I and class II types were taken from metadata supplied by the sample provider and were not determined by assay-based typing.

The cysteine opens and the phenylalanine closes a CDR3 of 15 amino acids. Only the CDR3 portion is preserved as DNA: 45 bases, with reading frame beginning at the first base. The germline V gene encodes CDR1 MNHEY and CDR2 SMNVEV (reference sequence). V is pruned by 6 bases and J by 5 bases, leaving 9 bases of the junction without a gene match. TCRbeta CDR3 regions were amplified from genomic DNA using the immunoSEQ Assay, a bias-controlled multiplex PCR. From the authors' description of their analysis: The number of nucleated cells in each sample was estimated by amplification of reference gene primers within the assay. To quantify the absolute abundance of each unique TCRbeta CDR3 rearrangement, sequence reads were collapsed and filtered. Productive Simpson clonality was computed per sample as the square root of Simpson's diversity index over productive rearrangements. The immuneACCESS repertoire file appears here via TCRdb, limited to in-frame rearrangements. These files lack a portion of the clones; in checked studies, under half of the deficit traces to unresolved V genes, and the cause of the others is not known. V, J and clone size reflect that table, while D and trimming were determined from the DNA. The sample data list about 190,000 clones, and 86% of these were observed just once. The ten largest clones represent 20% to 25% of the sample.

Overall study outcomes, separate from this receptor: The amount of clinical and demographic metadata varied by source and participant and was provided uncurated.

Participants in the prospective study were enrolled through a virtual design, were aged roughly 18 to 90 years, and lived in approximately 24 United States geographic areas. In the prospective study, participants were assigned to cohorts based on the clinical history participants reported in a screening survey and a study questionnaire. Mobile phlebotomists in the prospective study collected whole blood, serum and a nasopharyngeal or oropharyngeal swab from every participant. Participants in the prospective study had the option to provide additional blood draws and questionnaires over a roughly two-month period. Blood samples from the prospective study were shipped frozen or at room temperature prior to DNA extraction.

This TCR was sampled from a middle-aged woman in a cohort exposed to, infected with or recovered from COVID-19 (not recorded which). The specimen sequenced was PBMCs or T cells enriched from blood (not recorded which). Here the chain combines TRBV27 and TRBJ1-5, with 8 middle bases fitting TRBD1. The DNA is TGTGCCAGCAGCTCACTTGGGACAGGCCATCAGCCCCAGCATTTT. Its protein reads: CASSSLGTGHQPQHF.